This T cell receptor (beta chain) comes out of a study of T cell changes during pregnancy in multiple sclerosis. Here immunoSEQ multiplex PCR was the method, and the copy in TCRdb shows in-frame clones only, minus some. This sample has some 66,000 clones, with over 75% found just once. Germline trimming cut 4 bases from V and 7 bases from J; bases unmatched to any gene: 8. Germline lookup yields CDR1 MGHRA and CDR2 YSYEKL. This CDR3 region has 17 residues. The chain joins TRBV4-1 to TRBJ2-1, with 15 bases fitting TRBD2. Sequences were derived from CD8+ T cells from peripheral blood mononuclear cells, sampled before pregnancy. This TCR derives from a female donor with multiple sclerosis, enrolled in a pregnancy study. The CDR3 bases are TGCGCCAGCAGCCCGGGACTAGCGGGGGGCCGTTGGAATGAGCAGTTCTTC. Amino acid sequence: CASSPGLAGGRWNEQFF.